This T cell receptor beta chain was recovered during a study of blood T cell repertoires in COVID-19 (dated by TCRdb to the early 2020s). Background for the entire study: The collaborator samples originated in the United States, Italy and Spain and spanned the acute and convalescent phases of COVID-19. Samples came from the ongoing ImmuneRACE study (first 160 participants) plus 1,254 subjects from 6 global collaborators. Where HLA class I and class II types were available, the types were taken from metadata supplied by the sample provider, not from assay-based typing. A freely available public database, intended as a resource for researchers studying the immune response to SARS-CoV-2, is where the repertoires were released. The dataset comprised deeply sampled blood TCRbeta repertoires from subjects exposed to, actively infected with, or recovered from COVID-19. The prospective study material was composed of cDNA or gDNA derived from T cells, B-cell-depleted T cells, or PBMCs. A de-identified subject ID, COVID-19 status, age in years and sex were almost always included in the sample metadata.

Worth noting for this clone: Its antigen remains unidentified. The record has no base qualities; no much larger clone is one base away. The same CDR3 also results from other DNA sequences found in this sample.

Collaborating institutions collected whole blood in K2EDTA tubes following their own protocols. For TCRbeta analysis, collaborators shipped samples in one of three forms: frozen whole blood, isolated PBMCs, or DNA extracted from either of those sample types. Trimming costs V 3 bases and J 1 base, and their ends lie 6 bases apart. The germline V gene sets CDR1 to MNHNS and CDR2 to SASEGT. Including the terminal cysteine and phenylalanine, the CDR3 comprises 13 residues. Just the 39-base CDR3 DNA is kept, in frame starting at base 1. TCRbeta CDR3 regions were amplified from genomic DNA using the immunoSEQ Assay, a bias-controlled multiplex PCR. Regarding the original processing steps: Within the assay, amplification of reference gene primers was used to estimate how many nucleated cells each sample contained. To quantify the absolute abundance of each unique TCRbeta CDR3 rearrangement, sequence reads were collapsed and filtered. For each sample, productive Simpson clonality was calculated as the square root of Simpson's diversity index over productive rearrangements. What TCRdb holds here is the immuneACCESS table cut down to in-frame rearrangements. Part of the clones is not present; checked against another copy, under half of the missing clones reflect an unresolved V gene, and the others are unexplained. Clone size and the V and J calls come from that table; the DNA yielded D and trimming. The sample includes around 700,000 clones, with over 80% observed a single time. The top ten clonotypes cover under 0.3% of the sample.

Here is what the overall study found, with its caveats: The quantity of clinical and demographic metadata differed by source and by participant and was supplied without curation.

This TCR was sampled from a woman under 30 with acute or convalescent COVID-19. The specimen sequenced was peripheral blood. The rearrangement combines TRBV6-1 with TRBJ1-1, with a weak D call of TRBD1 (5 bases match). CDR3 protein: CASSDGQNTEAFF. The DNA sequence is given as TGTGCCAGCAGTGACGGACAGAACACTGAAGCTTTCTTT.